A single sample gave rise to the 30 T cell receptor beta chains below, sequenced in a study of CD4 and CD8 cells across lung adenocarcinoma regions. TCRdb passed the PCR reads through MiXCR, listing each CDR3 protein once. The sample has some 20,000 distinct CDR3 sequences; about half are singletons. Sample: CD8+ T cells from the center of a lung tumor. Receptors originate from a female donor with lung adenocarcinoma. The CD4 and CD8 labels of this study may be unreliable.

The chain is built from TRBV10-3 and TRBJ2-3, with D unresolved. The end of the DNA fits TRBJ2-7 better, so the J call may be wrong. The CDR3 runs to 14 residues. CDR1 is ENHRY, CDR2 SYGVKD, per germline. The CDR3 spells CAIMGSKDTDTQYF. In DNA, the CDR3 is TGTGCCATCATGGGATCCAAAGACACAGATACGCAGTACTTC.

The chain links TRBV7-2 to TRBJ2-3, with D tentatively TRBD1 (6 bases). Deletions cut 1 base from V and 15 bases from J, with 20 bases between. Germline assignment: CDR1 SGHTA and CDR2 FQGNSA. This CDR3 has 14 amino acids. The CDR3 DNA sequence: TGTGCCAGCAGCTTAGTCTCTTCGGACAGCCATCGTTATTTT. Encoded protein: CASSLVSSDSHRYF.

This clonotype was detected once. The junction does not match germline at one end; this may be a read error. V usage is TRBV10-1 and J usage is TRBJ2-5, with D perhaps assigned TRBD1 or TRBD2 (6 bases each). The CDR3 runs to 15 residues. The germline V gene encodes CDR1 WNHNN and CDR2 SYGVQD (reference sequence). The CDR3 region has the DNA TGCGCCGGGGGTCACGGGGGCGGGGACCAAGATACGCAGTACTTT. This encodes CAGGHGGGDQDTQYF.

This clonotype qualifies as medium-sized. The chain carries TRBV25-1 and TRBJ2-1; the D gene could be TRBD1 or TRBD2 (5 bases each). The CDR3 sequence is 14 residues long. The V end was cut by 6 bases, the J end by 6 bases, with 15 bases between. Germline lookup yields CDR1 MGHDK and CDR2 SYGVNS. DNA for the CDR3: TGTGCCAGCAGCCGGGACGCCAGTATCAATGAGCAGTTCTTC. Protein product: CASSRDASINEQFF. Using reference TRBV25-1 and TRBJ2-1 for the parts outside the CDR3, the full variable domain is EADIYQTPRYLVIGTGKKITLECSQTMGHDKMYWYQQDPGMELHLIHYSYGVNSTEKGDLSSESTVSRIRTEHFPLTLESARPSHTSQYLCASSRDASINEQFFGPGTRLTVL.

This clonotype was counted many times. The genes are TRBV28 and TRBJ1-1; D might be TRBD1 (5 bases). Germline values: CDR1 MDHEN, CDR2 SYDVKM. Between the trimmed V and J ends, which lost 6 bases and 8 bases, there was a span of 13 bases. The CDR3 length is 12 residues. As DNA, the CDR3 is TGTGCCAGCAGACTTACGGGGCACGAAGCTTTCTTT. Residues: CASRLTGHEAFF.

This chain joins TRBV10-2 and TRBJ2-3; the match to TRBD1 covers 7 bases. Gene TRBJ2-7 matches the end of the DNA better, so the J call may be wrong. This CDR3 has 15 residues. Germline V gene lookup returns CDR1 WSHSY and CDR2 SAAADI. This CDR3 reads CARSPGTVSTDAQYF. The CDR3 nucleotides are TGCGCCAGGAGTCCCGGGACAGTGAGCACAGATGCGCAGTACTTC.

This chain uses TRBV14 with TRBJ1-5, with no clear D. The CDR3 is 13 amino acids. Germline V lookup: CDR1 SGHDN, CDR2 FVKESK. V lost 0 bases and J lost 4, with 4 bases in between. The CDR3 region is CASSQDSNQPQHF. The CDR3 DNA is TGTGCCAGCAGCCAAGACAGTAATCAGCCCCAGCATTTT.

This chain uses TRBV7-2 with TRBJ1-1, with D unclear. CDR1 SGHTA and CDR2 FQGNSA come from the germline V gene. V lost 2 bases, J lost 7 bases, and 8 bases lay in between. The CDR3 sequence is 12 residues long. The CDR3 reads CASSLSRYEAFF. CDR3 coding DNA: TGTGCCAGCAGCTTAAGCAGATATGAAGCTTTCTTT. Full variable domain (outside the CDR3, taken from reference TRBV7-2 and TRBJ1-1): GAGVSQSPSNKVTEKGKDVELRCDPISGHTALYWYRQSLGQGLEFLIYFQGNSAPDKSGLPSDRFSAERTGGSVSTLTIQRTQQEDSAVYLCASSLSRYEAFFGQGTRLTVV.

The V call is TRBV6-1, the J call TRBJ2-5; the D gene is possibly TRBD1 (6 bases). There are 15 residues in the CDR3. The germline CDR1 and CDR2 sequences are MNHNS and SASEGT. The DNA for the CDR3 is TGTGGCCGCAGCCAGGGGCTGTGCGCCAAAAACACTCAGTACTTC. Amino acids: CGRSQGLCAKNTQYF.

For this clonotype: The junction departs from the called germline gene at one end, perhaps through a read error. The chain joins TRBV10-3 to TRBJ2-5; tentatively, D is TRBD1 (6 bases). Germline V gene data show CDR1 as ENHRY and CDR2 as SYGVKD. The CDR3 runs 14 residues. The chain's CDR3 is CAGRGGRDQDTQYF. As DNA, the CDR3 is TGTGCGGGGCGTGGGGGCCGGGACCAAGATACGCAGTATTTC.

This clonotype was seen repeatedly, ten times or more. The chain couples TRBV6-5 to TRBJ1-2; maybe TRBD1 (6 bases). CDR1 and CDR2 from the germline V gene are MNHEY and SVGAGI. Trimming left V 0 bases short and J 6 bases short, with 14 bases between. This CDR3 has 15 residues. The DNA of the CDR3 is TGTGCCAGCAGTTACTCCCGGGGGGCGCCGAATGGCTACACCTTC. As protein: CASSYSRGAPNGYTF.

This clonotype was counted ten times or more. The gene calls are TRBV20-1 and TRBJ2-1; D remains ambiguous. The CDR3 spans 13 residues. The germline V gene has CDR1 DFQATT and CDR2 SNEGSKA (reference sequence). Trimming removed 6 bases from V and 0 bases from J, with 9 bases in between. The DNA for the CDR3 is TGCAGTGCCACCCCCGACTCCTACAATGAGCAGTTCTTC. It encodes CSATPDSYNEQFF.

The V gene is TRBV7-2, the J gene TRBJ2-1; 15 nucleotides match TRBD2. The J call is in doubt because the DNA end fits TRBJ2-7 better. The CDR3 loop spans 16 amino acids. Germline assignment: CDR1 SGHTA and CDR2 FQGNSA. CDR3 sequence: CASSRRTSGRAGEQYF. CDR3 sequence (DNA): TGTGCCAGCAGCCGACGGACTAGCGGGAGGGCCGGCGAGCAGTACTTC.

V and J are TRBV4-1 and TRBJ2-2; TRBD1 matches 7 bases. This CDR3 region has 18 residues. Germline assignment: CDR1 MGHRA and CDR2 YSYEKL. J gave up 4 bases and V 2 bases, and 13 bases lay outside the gene matches. The CDR3 loop reads CASSQPLIQTGITGELFF. CDR3 bases: TGCGCCAGCAGCCAACCGCTTATCCAGACAGGGATCACCGGGGAGCTGTTTTTT.

On this clonotype itself: The junction departs from germline at one end; a sequencing error may be responsible. CDR3: CASSLLGEGSYNEQYF. The CDR3, as DNA: TGTGCCAGCAGCCTCTTGGGGGAGGGATCCTACAATGAGCAGTACTTT. This chain connects TRBV7-3 to TRBJ2-3, with 7 bases identical to TRBD2. Germline V gives CDR1 SGHTA, CDR2 FQGTGA. The CDR3 totals 16 residues.

This clonotype was seen only a few times. This chain links TRBV5-1 with TRBJ2-3, with D possibly TRBD1 on 6 matching bases. Trimming removed 0 bases at V and 4 bases at J, with 9 bases between. Germline CDR1 is SGHRS and CDR2 is YFSETQ. This CDR3 is built from 14 residues. The CDR3 loop reads CASSLDRASDTQYF. The DNA for the CDR3 is TGCGCCAGCAGCTTGGACAGGGCTTCAGATACGCAGTATTTT.

The chain links TRBV12-3 or TRBV12-4 to TRBJ2-3, with D uncertain. The CDR3 runs 11 residues. V lost 2 bases and J 7 bases, leaving 4 bases between the germline ends. The CDR3 region has the DNA TGTGCCAGCAGTTTAAGCTATACGCAGTATTTT. It encodes CASSLSYTQYF.

The rearrangement joins TRBV29-1 to TRBJ2-1; 11 bases agree with TRBD2. Germline V CDR1 and CDR2: SQVTM, ANQGSEA. The J segment lost 7 bases and the V segment lost 6 bases, leaving 11 bases of the junction unmatched. The CDR3 sequence is 15 residues long. This CDR3 is CSVVPSGRPPNEQFF. In DNA, the CDR3 is TGCAGCGTCGTTCCTAGCGGGAGGCCGCCTAATGAGCAGTTCTTC.

This clonotype showed up many times. J is TRBJ1-3 and V is TRBV27, with 9 positions matching TRBD1. The CDR3 is 16 residues long. V gave up 7 bases and J gave up 3 bases; unmatched junction bases: 10. The germline V gene has CDR1 MNHEY and CDR2 SMNVEV (reference sequence). The CDR3 spells CASTDMTGGYGNTIYF. CDR3 in DNA: TGTGCCAGCACAGACATGACAGGGGGGTATGGAAACACCATATATTTT.

As regards this clonotype: At one end the junction does not follow the germline gene, possibly because of a read error. The chain joins TRBV27 to TRBJ2-4; possibly TRBD1 or TRBD2 for D (5 bases each). CDR3 length equals 15 residues. In germline, CDR1 is MNHEY, CDR2 SMNVEV (reference sequence). CDR3 in amino acids: CGSMPGLGAKDTQYF. CDR3 nucleotide sequence: TGTGGCAGCATGCCGGGGCTGGGAGCCAAAGACACTCAGTACTTC.

This rearrangement joins TRBV7-6 to TRBJ1-1, with D possibly matching TRBD1 (6 bases). The germline gives CDR1 SGHVS, CDR2 FNYEAQ. Trimming removed 2 bases from V and 4 bases from J, with 20 bases in between. The length of the CDR3 is 17 residues. CDR3 loop: CASSLTRSTGAGTEAFF. CDR3 coding DNA: TGTGCCAGCAGCTTAACTCGCTCGACAGGAGCAGGCACTGAAGCTTTCTTT. Filled out from reference TRBV7-6 and TRBJ1-1, the complete variable domain reads GAGVSQSPRYKVTKRGQDVALRCDPISGHVSLYWYRQALGQGPEFLTYFNYEAQQDKSGLPNDRFSAERPEGSISTLTIQRTEQRDSAMYRCASSLTRSTGAGTEAFFGQGTRLTVV.

For this clonotype: Its ends do not fully match the called genes, so a read error is possible. The V gene is TRBV27, the J gene TRBJ1-5, with a tentative D call TRBD1 (5 bases). This CDR3 contains 17 residues. Germline-derived CDR1 and CDR2 are MNHEY and SMNVEV (reference sequence). CDR3 sequence (DNA): TGTGCCAGCAGTTTCATTGGGGCACCGGCAACCAATCAGCCCCTGCATTTT. This gives the protein CASSFIGAPATNQPLHF.

The rearrangement links TRBV14 to TRBJ2-1, with D tentatively TRBD1 (5 bases). The J call may be incorrect, as the DNA end agrees better with TRBJ2-7. Germline values: CDR1 SGHDN, CDR2 FVKESK. This CDR3 contains 14 residues. The CDR3 loop reads CASSQHLDSNEQYF. CDR3 in DNA: TGTGCCAGCAGCCAACACCTAGACAGCAACGAGCAGTACTTC.

The rearrangement joins TRBV6-5 to TRBJ2-3; D is possibly TRBD2 (5 bases). CDR3 length: 13 amino acids. V was cut by 8 bases and J by 4 bases, with 13 bases left in between. Germline assignment: CDR1 MNHEY and CDR2 SVGAGI. The CDR3 reads CASGYQEADTQYF. The CDR3 DNA sequence: TGTGCCAGCGGGTACCAGGAGGCAGATACGCAGTATTTT.

This clonotype has a handful of counts. The CDR3 nucleotides are TGTGCCAGCAGTGAAGCGGCGGGAGAGGCCGGGGAGCTGTTTTTT. Amino acid sequence: CASSEAAGEAGELFF. This chain links TRBV6-1 with TRBJ2-2, with 7 bases aligning to TRBD2. Germline CDR1 MNHNS, CDR2 SASEGT. The junction had 4 bases not matched to a gene; V was cut back by 0 bases and J by 6 bases. The CDR3 has 15 amino acids.

This rearrangement joins TRBV6-1 to TRBJ2-1, with TRBD1 identical over 8 bases. The DNA matches TRBJ2-7 better at its end, which makes the J call doubtful. From germline, CDR1 is MNHNS and CDR2 SASEGT. This CDR3 is built from 12 residues. CDR3 region: CASRDRAYEQYF. CDR3 sequence (DNA): TGTGCCAGCAGGGACAGGGCCTACGAGCAGTACTTC.

V is TRBV6-1 and J is TRBJ2-1, with D perhaps matching TRBD2 (6 bases). CDR1 is MNHNS and CDR2 is SASEGT in the germline V gene. CDR3 length: 14 residues. Deletions cut 7 bases from V and 4 bases from J, with 14 bases between. The CDR3 coding sequence is TGTGCCAGCACCATCGGCGGGGCGTACAATGAGCAGTTCTTC. As protein: CASTIGGAYNEQFF.

As to this clonotype: One junction end does not reproduce the germline sequence, and a read error may be involved. The gene calls are TRBV6-1 and TRBJ2-3; TRBD2 might be the D (5 bases). The CDR3 has 14 residues. CDR1 and CDR2 (germline): MNHNS, SASEGT. CDR3 sequence reads: CAGTELRAKDTQYF. CDR3 sequence (DNA): TGTGCCGGCACTGAACTGAGGGCCAAAGATACGCAGTACTTT.

Comment on this clonotype: As the CDR3 is not closed by the conserved phenylalanine or tryptophan, this likely results from a read error. The V call is TRBV27, the J call TRBJ2-1, with 10 positions matching TRBD1. The end of the DNA aligns better with TRBJ2-7, so the J call may be wrong. From germline, CDR1 is MNHEY and CDR2 SMNVEV (reference sequence). This CDR3 has 15 amino acids. Here the CDR3 DNA reads TGTGCCAGCAGTTCGGACAGGGGGTGTGGGGAGGCGCAGTACGTC. Its protein product is CASSSDRGCGEAQYV.

V usage is TRBV30 and J usage is TRBJ2-2; weak D call: TRBD2 (6 bases). V shed 2 bases and J shed 0 bases, with 10 bases lying between them. This CDR3 has 15 amino acids. CDR1 and CDR2 (germline): GTSNPN, SVGIG (reference sequence). CDR3 DNA: TGTGCCTGGAGTAGAAGACTAGCGAACACCGGGGAGCTGTTTTTT. Translating it yields CAWSRRLANTGELFF.